The entry that follows covers one T cell receptor beta chain sequence. The method was immunoSEQ multiplex PCR; TCRdb's version includes in-frame clones alone and lacks a portion of them. The sample includes around 73,000 clones, about 74% of them seen just once. This record belongs to a study of blood T cell repertoires in COVID-19. Germline lookup yields CDR1 LNHDA and CDR2 SQIVND (reference sequence). The CDR3 runs to 13 residues. V was pared by 5 bases and J by 10 bases, with 15 bases between. V gene TRBV19 combines with J gene TRBJ1-5; D is possibly TRBD1 (6 bases). The material sequenced was peripheral blood. This receptor was obtained from a man between 65 and 85 years old with COVID-19, enrolled during active disease. CDR3 in DNA: TGTGCCAGTAGTCAACAGGGAAGGAGACCCCAGCATTTT. Amino acid sequence: CASSQQGRRPQHF.